The rows below give T cell receptor beta chains drawn from one sample of a study of spatial heterogeneity in lung cancer. TCRdb reprocessed the 5' RACE reads with MiXCR, giving one entry per CDR3 protein. The sample records approximately 40,000 distinct CDR3 sequences, approximately 7% being singletons. Sequences were derived from PBMCs, sampled at surgery. The source is a female donor with early-stage non-small cell lung cancer. Each CDR3 is given with its conserved first and last residue. A D gene is named only where the DNA matches it firmly. Expanded clones get a size class; other rows say once, few or many, or leave the size out.

abundance,j_gene,v_gene,d_gene,CDR3aa,CDR3nt
many,TRBJ2-7,TRBV6-5,TRBD1,CASSPDRGPTNEQYF,TGTGCCAGCAGCCCAGACAGGGGCCCCACCAACGAGCAGTACTTC
many,TRBJ2-4,TRBV4-1,TRBD1,CASSQGDRAKNIQYF,TGCGCCAGCAGCCAGGGGGACAGGGCCAAAAACATTCAGTACTTC
many,TRBJ2-3,TRBV3-2,-,CASSRCGGGGAGTDTQYF,TGTGCCAGCAGCCGCTGCGGAGGCGGGGGGGCCGGCACAGATACGCAGTATTTT
few,TRBJ1-2,TRBV11-2,-,CASSLFTENYGYTF,TGTGCCAGCAGCCTATTTACAGAGAACTATGGCTACACCTTC
many,TRBJ2-5,TRBV7-9,-,CASSLEGRIETQYF,TGTGCCAGCAGCTTAGAAGGGCGCATTGAGACCCAGTACTTC
many,TRBJ2-3,TRBV4-3,TRBD2,CASSQEASGGFTDTQYF,TGCGCCAGCAGCCAAGAGGCTAGCGGGGGGTTCACAGATACGCAGTATTTT
many,TRBJ2-5,TRBV5-1,-,CASSLALWETQYF,TGCGCCAGCAGCTTGGCCCTCTGGGAGACCCAGTACTTC
many,TRBJ2-5,TRBV7-2,-,CASSLGGAGGETQYF,TGTGCCAGCAGCTTAGGAGGGGCAGGCGGAGAGACCCAGTACTTC
many,TRBJ1-5,TRBV18,-,CASSPRGAVGQPQHF,TGTGCCAGCTCACCCCGTGGGGCGGTCGGTCAGCCCCAGCATTTT
many,TRBJ2-1,TRBV5-1,-,CASSFAGPSSYNEQFF,TGCGCCAGCAGCTTTGCGGGCCCGAGCTCCTACAATGAGCAGTTCTTC
many,TRBJ2-5,TRBV12-3/TRBV12-4,-,CASSPRWTQYF,TGTGCCAGCAGTCCGCGCTGGACCCAGTACTTC
-,TRBJ2-5,TRBV5-1,-,CASSPRGTAYQETQYF,TGCGCCAGCAGCCCCCGGGGGACAGCGTACCAAGAGACCCAGTACTTC
few,TRBJ2-5,TRBV28,TRBD2,CASSSPAGGPETQYF,TGTGCCAGCAGTTCTCCAGCGGGGGGGCCGGAGACCCAGTACTTC
many,TRBJ2-5,TRBV5-1,TRBD2,CASSLSGGWETQYF,TGCGCCAGCAGCCTAAGCGGGGGCTGGGAGACCCAGTACTTC
many,TRBJ2-3,TRBV6-1,-,CASSTGNTQYF,TGTGCCAGCAGTACGGGGAATACGCAGTATTTT
many,TRBJ1-2,TRBV20-1,-,CSAQGTYGYTF,TGCAGTGCCCAGGGGACCTATGGCTACACCTTC
many,TRBJ2-1,TRBV10-1,TRBD2,CASSSTSGDTYNEQFF,TGCGCCAGCAGCTCGACTAGCGGGGACACCTACAATGAGCAGTTCTTC
many,TRBJ2-1,TRBV20-1,TRBD1,CSARKGTGSNEQFF,TGCAGTGCTAGAAAGGGGACAGGGAGCAATGAGCAGTTCTTC
few,TRBJ1-4,TRBV12-3/TRBV12-4,-,CASSLFAEVIGKLFF,TGTGCCAGCAGTTTATTCGCGGAAGTGATTGGAAAACTGTTTTTT
many,TRBJ1-2,TRBV6-5,-,CASSSRDGTRTF,TGTGCCAGCAGCTCCCGGGACGGCACCAGGACCTTC
few,TRBJ2-3,TRBV10-3,TRBD2,CAIKAGVHSTDTQYF,TGTGCCATCAAGGCGGGGGTCCATAGCACAGATACGCAGTATTTT
many,TRBJ2-5,TRBV30,-,CAWSGDHQETQYF,TGTGCCTGGAGTGGGGACCACCAAGAGACCCAGTACTTC
many,TRBJ1-2,TRBV7-9,-,CASSFTGYLFGYTF,TGTGCCAGCAGCTTCACAGGGTACCTTTTTGGCTACACCTTC
many,TRBJ2-2,TRBV10-2,TRBD2,CASSKQGLASTGELFF,TGCGCCAGCTCTAAACAGGGACTAGCGAGCACCGGGGAGCTGTTTTTT
many,TRBJ1-1,TRBV18,-,CASSPQGQGNTEAFF,TGTGCCAGCTCACCTCAGGGTCAGGGGAACACTGAAGCTTTCTTT
many,TRBJ1-1,TRBV12-3/TRBV12-4,TRBD1,CASSLGQGVTEAFF,TGTGCCAGCAGTCTGGGACAGGGCGTCACTGAAGCTTTCTTT
many,TRBJ1-1,TRBV29-1,-,CASRLRDTEAFF,TGCGCCTCAAGACTCCGGGACACTGAAGCTTTCTTT
many,TRBJ2-7,TRBV6-5,-,CASSYSRDRVSYEQYF,TGTGCCAGCAGTTACTCTCGGGACCGGGTCTCCTACGAGCAGTACTTC
few,TRBJ1-1,TRBV5-1,-,CASSLGIFTGLQMNTEAFF,TGCGCCAGCAGCTTGGGGATTTTTACAGGGTTGCAGATGAACACTGAAGCTTTCTTT
-,TRBJ2-5,TRBV5-1,-,CASSSIQGSETQYF,TGCGCCAGCAGCTCAATACAGGGCTCGGAGACCCAGTACTTC
few,TRBJ2-3,TRBV12-3/TRBV12-4,TRBD1,CASSPREGTGPSTDTQYF,TGTGCCAGCAGTCCCAGAGAGGGGACAGGACCCTCCACAGATACGCAGTATTTT
many,TRBJ1-1,TRBV20-1,TRBD1,CSAPGQDEAFF,TGCAGTGCCCCCGGACAGGATGAAGCTTTCTTT
few,TRBJ2-7,TRBV21-1,-,CASSLLRGRGSYYEQYF,TGTGCCAGCAGCTTGCTCAGGGGCAGGGGGTCTTACTACGAGCAGTACTTC
many,TRBJ2-7,TRBV10-3,-,CAISDEAGYEQYF,TGTGCCATCAGTGATGAAGCGGGCTACGAGCAGTACTTC
many,TRBJ2-7,TRBV20-1,TRBD1,CSARDPGQSYEQYF,TGCAGTGCAAGGGACCCGGGACAGTCCTACGAGCAGTACTTC